Below are 9 T cell receptor beta chains sequenced from a single sample in a study of T cells expressing NK-cell markers. Following a re-call of the 5' RACE reads, TCRdb has one entry per CDR3 protein and lacks DNA. Recorded here are some 340,000 distinct CDR3 sequences; the top ten clones represent over 4%. The sequencing input was blood T cells: a sorted CD56 or NKG2C T cell subset, CD4+ or CD8+ T cells, or bulk PBMC T cells (not recorded which). Source of these receptors: a man aged 18 to 69 in good health.

The rearrangement links TRBV5-5 to TRBJ2-7. The V gene's germline CDR1 is SGHKS and CDR2 YYEKEE (reference sequence). The CDR3 covers 13 residues. CDR3 residues: CASRVGRNYEQYF.

The chain recombines TRBV6-5 with TRBJ2-1; TCRdb picks TRBD1, but there is no DNA to check that call. Germline V gene data show CDR1 as MNHEY and CDR2 as SVGAGI. The CDR3 is 15 residues long. Here the CDR3 reads CASSYSSHGANEQFF.

This rearrangement joins TRBV19 to TRBJ2-4; TCRdb's D call of TRBD2 is untestable without DNA. Germline values: CDR1 LNHDA, CDR2 SQIVND (reference sequence). This CDR3 spans 15 amino acids. The CDR3: CASTLRGVAKNIQYF. The variable domain in full, with the rest retrieved from reference TRBV19 and TRBJ2-4, is DGGITQSPKYLFRKEGQNVTLSCEQNLNHDAMYWYRQDPGQGLRLIYYSQIVNDFQKGDIAEGYSVSREKKESFPLTVTSAQKNPTAFYLCASTLRGVAKNIQYFGAGTRLSVL.

The chain has TRBV6-1 and TRBJ2-2; TCRdb calls TRBD1, which cannot be checked without DNA. Germline CDR1 is MNHNS and CDR2 is SASEGT. There are 14 residues in the CDR3. CDR3 residues: CASRVDRAGGELFF.

The V gene is TRBV3-1, the J gene TRBJ2-5; the TCRdb call, TRBD1, lacks DNA for checking. There are 14 residues in the CDR3. From germline, CDR1 is LGHDT and CDR2 YNNKEL (reference sequence). CDR3 region: CASRTTGAGETQYF.

The rearrangement joins TRBV7-2 to TRBJ2-5; the D gene TCRdb calls, TRBD1, cannot be checked with no DNA. CDR1 is SGHTA and CDR2 is FQGNSA in the germline V gene. The CDR3 is 15 residues long. The CDR3 loop reads CASSAPGGGQETQYF.

This CDR3 is CASSPSTSGYTDTQYF. The rearrangement links TRBV7-8 to TRBJ2-3; TCRdb selects TRBD2, and the lack of DNA leaves this call unchecked. The CDR3 consists of 16 residues. CDR1 and CDR2 (germline): SGHVS, FQNEAQ.

The rearrangement joins TRBV29-1 to TRBJ2-5. CDR1 is SQVTM and CDR2 is ANQGSEA in the germline V gene. CDR3 length: 16 amino acids. The CDR3 sequence: CSVEINVRKDQETQYF.

The rearrangement uses TRBV20-1 and TRBJ1-5. The CDR3 length is 15 residues. Germline lookup yields CDR1 DFQATT and CDR2 SNEGSKA (reference sequence). CDR3 sequence reads: CSAGPPGSGNQPQHF.